This entry concerns a single TCR beta chain. The data originate from a study of cytomegalovirus exposure and HLA in healthy donors. Germline V gene data show CDR1 as SEHNR and CDR2 as FQNEAQ (reference sequence). The CDR3 spans 15 residues. V was clipped by 1 base and J by 5 bases; unmatched bases: 6. PCR was performed using 60 Vbeta and 13 Jbeta primers. Profiling relied on immunoSEQ multiplex PCR, and the TCRdb table lists in-frame clones only, not all of them. The sample holds about 92,000 clones, just under 85% seen once. The chain recombines TRBV7-9 with TRBJ2-5; 8 bases align to TRBD2. The origin of this receptor is a woman aged 18-35 years in good health and CMV-seropositive. Sequencing input: PBMCs. The CDR3 sequence: CASSLVTGGGETQYF. The CDR3 DNA is TGTGCCAGCAGCTTAGTGACGGGAGGGGGGGAGACCCAGTACTTC.